The 30 T cell receptor beta chains below all came from one sample that was sequenced in a study of T cells in women clearing cervical HPV infection. Some clones are missing from TCRdb's copy, which holds only in-frame ones; the method was immunoSEQ multiplex PCR. Here the sample table reports some 30,000 clones. The specimen was blood buffy coat. Every receptor here comes from a woman between 18 and 75 years old with a cervical HPV16 infection that either progressed to CIN3+ or cleared (not recorded which).

As regards this clone: The sequenced fragment ends 3 residues before the CDR3 boundary, so the rest is inferred from the germline J gene. Other DNA sequences within the sample encode an identical CDR3. This chain connects TRBV7-9 to TRBJ1-1; D uncertain. CDR3 length: 13 amino acids. Germline CDR1 reads SEHNR; CDR2 reads FQNEAQ (reference sequence). Partial CDR3 DNA: TGTGCCAGCAGCTTATATGACATAGAGACC. Protein product: CASSLYDIET. The whole CDR3 sequence is CASSLYDIETAFF.

On this clone: The read stops 3 residues short of the end of the CDR3; the missing end is completed from the germline J gene. The sample carries other DNA sequences with the same CDR3. This sequence joins TRBV20-1 and TRBJ2-7, with 13 positions matching TRBD2. The V and J ends lost 3 bases and 1 base, in that order; junction bases with no gene match: 0. The CDR3 covers 14 residues. Germline assignment: CDR1 DFQATT and CDR2 SNEGSKA (reference sequence). The sequenced part of the CDR3 DNA is TGCAGTGCTAGGACTAGCGGGAGGTCCTACGAG. This codes for CSARTSGRSYE. The whole CDR3 region reads CSARTSGRSYEQYF.

Worth noting for this clone: The CDR3 end is not reached by the read, which stops 3 residues before it; the germline J gene fills it in. V usage is TRBV30 and J usage is TRBJ2-3, with D tentatively TRBD1 (6 bases). CDR3 length equals 12 residues. Looked up from germline, CDR1 is GTSNPN and CDR2 is SVGIG (reference sequence). CDR3 protein: CAWTSGVETQYF. CDR3 bases read: TGTGCCTGGACCTCAGGGGTTGAGACG.

Turning to this clone: The read ends 3 residues shy of where the CDR3 ends; the end is completed using the germline J gene. This chain joins TRBV28 and TRBJ2-7; a weak D match, TRBD1 (8 bases). Trimming pared 6 bases from V and 2 bases from J, leaving 17 bases between. The CDR3 runs to 15 residues. Germline CDR1 MDHEN, CDR2 SYDVKM. CDR3 sequence reads: CASSKQGEGAYEQYF. The sequenced CDR3 bases are TGTGCCAGCAGCAAACAGGGGGAGGGTGCCTACGAG.

Note on this clone: The CDR3 goes on 3 residues after the read ends, and that part is filled in from the germline J gene. This chain joins TRBV20-1 and TRBJ2-7, with D possibly being TRBD1 (6 bases). The germline V gene encodes CDR1 DFQATT and CDR2 SNEGSKA (reference sequence). The length of the CDR3 is 12 residues. V was trimmed by 3 bases and J by 6 bases, leaving 12 bases between them. The CDR3 bases that were read are TGCAGTGCTAGTCAGGGGACGGGCGAG. Its protein product is CSASQGTGE. The full-length CDR3 reads as CSASQGTGEQYF.

Of note for this clone: From the germline J gene comes the end of the CDR3, since the read stops 3 residues before it. The V gene is TRBV7-3, the J gene TRBJ2-2; a possible D gene is TRBD1 (5 bases). V was clipped by 5 bases and J by 8 bases, with 24 bases between them. Germline V gene data show CDR1 as SGHTA and CDR2 as FQGTGA. The CDR3 is 17 residues long. The CDR3 is CASSPLGGQGSSGELFF. The part of the CDR3 DNA that was read is TGTGCCAGCAGCCCACTTGGTGGGCAGGGTAGTAGTGGGGAG.

This CDR3 reads CASSSGTSGYNEQFF. The DNA read from the CDR3 is TGCGCCAGCAGCTCAGGGACTAGCGGCTACAATGAG. The chain carries TRBV5-1 and TRBJ2-1; 11 nucleotides match TRBD2. The CDR3 goes on 3 residues after the read ends, and that part is filled in from the germline J gene. Germline V gene data show CDR1 as SGHRS and CDR2 as YFSETQ. The CDR3 runs to 15 residues. Losses at the gene ends were 3 bases for V and 3 bases for J; bases not matched to a gene: 2.

The CDR3 spells CASSLAPAGIETQYF. The DNA read from the CDR3 is TGTGCCAGCAGCTTAGCCCCGGCAGGGATCGAGACG. The genes are TRBV7-8 and TRBJ2-3, with D perhaps TRBD1 (5 bases). The read finishes 3 residues shy of the CDR3 end, and the germline J gene is used to complete it. The CDR3 totals 15 residues. Germline V lookup: CDR1 SGHVS, CDR2 FQNEAQ.

About this clone itself: Read data end 3 residues before the CDR3 end; the end is taken from the germline J gene. The chain joins TRBV7-2 to TRBJ2-3, with 9 nucleotides matching TRBD2. CDR1 and CDR2 (germline): SGHTA, FQGNSA. CDR3 length equals 14 residues. V was clipped by 3 bases and J by 5 bases; unmatched bases: 3. CDR3 DNA (partial): TGTGCCAGCAGCTTTAGCGGGAGAAGAGATACG. Amino acids: CASSFSGRRDT. Given in full, the CDR3 is CASSFSGRRDTQYF.

As regards this clone: With the read ending 3 residues before the CDR3 end, the germline J gene is used to fill in that end. The chain is built from TRBV20-1 and TRBJ2-3, with D uncertain. The CDR3 runs 12 residues. Germline-derived CDR1 and CDR2 are DFQATT and SNEGSKA (reference sequence). V was clipped by 3 bases and J by 0 bases, with 4 bases between them. CDR3 in amino acids: CSASQSTDTQYF. CDR3 DNA (partial): TGCAGTGCTAGCCAGAGCACAGATACG.

The CDR3 sequence: CASLLAGRDNEQFF. The covered CDR3 bases are TGTGCCAGCCTACTAGCGGGCCGGGACAATGAG. The V and J genes are TRBV2 and TRBJ2-1; 9 bases are shared with TRBD2. The read falls 3 residues short of the CDR3 end, and the missing part is taken from the germline J gene. Germline-derived CDR1 and CDR2 are SNHLY and FYNNEI. J was trimmed by 5 bases and V by 8 bases; bases with no gene match: 7. The CDR3 has 14 amino acids.

Turning to this clone: The observed sequence ends 3 residues before the CDR3 terminus, with the missing tail filled in from the germline J gene. This rearrangement joins TRBV29-1 to TRBJ2-3, with TRBD2 matching 10 bases. This CDR3 spans 15 amino acids. The V and J ends lost 5 bases and 2 bases, in that order; junction bases with no gene match: 7. The germline CDR1 and CDR2 sequences are SQVTM and ANQGSEA. This CDR3 reads CSVWTSGFNTDTQYF. CDR3 DNA (partial): TGCAGCGTTTGGACTAGCGGTTTTAACACAGATACG.

A remark on this clone: The read terminates 3 residues before the CDR3 end, so the remaining end is supplied by the germline J gene. The chain joins TRBV18 to TRBJ2-5, with D uncertain. From germline, CDR1 is KGHSH and CDR2 LQKENI. The V end was cut by 0 bases, the J end by 1 base, with 3 bases between. This CDR3 is 13 amino acids long. The covered CDR3 bases are TGTGCCAGCTCACCACCCTCCCAAGAGACC. Protein sequence: CASSPPSQET. The full CDR3 reads CASSPPSQETQYF.

As for this clone: The read halts 3 residues ahead of the CDR3 end, with the missing end drawn from the germline J gene. This chain links TRBV30 with TRBJ1-6; D might be TRBD1 (5 bases). The length of the CDR3 is 14 residues. CDR1 and CDR2 (germline): GTSNPN, SVGIG (reference sequence). V was clipped by 3 bases and J by 12 bases, with 18 bases between them. The DNA read from the CDR3 is TGTGCCTGGAGCGCCGGACACCTTGAGGGACCC. Translation gives CAWSAGHLEGP. The entire CDR3 reads CAWSAGHLEGPLHF.

About this clone: The sequence runs out 3 residues before the end of the CDR3; the remainder is reconstructed from the germline J gene. The chain joins TRBV4-2 to TRBJ1-2, with a weak D call TRBD1 (6 bases). Germline assignment: CDR1 LGHNA and CDR2 YNFKEQ. The V end lost 4 bases, the J end lost 0 bases, and 18 bases lay between the germline ends. The CDR3 extends over 17 amino acids. CDR3 DNA (partial): TGTGCCAGCAGCCGAGGAGCAGGGGCATCCTCTAACTATGGC. This encodes CASSRGAGASSNYG. The entire CDR3 is CASSRGAGASSNYGYTF.

On this clone: Germline and junction disagree at one end, which may indicate a read error. The read is 3 residues too short to cover the CDR3 end, so that end is filled in from the germline J gene. The gene calls are TRBV18 and TRBJ2-3; the D gene is possibly TRBD2 (7 bases). CDR3 length: 14 amino acids. CDR1 is KGHSH and CDR2 is LQKENI in the germline V gene. The CDR3 is CASSPNAGAETQYF. Partial CDR3 DNA: TGTGCCAGCTCACCGAACGCGGGGGCAGAGACG.

About this clone: Sequencing ends 3 residues short of the CDR3 end; the germline J gene provides the rest. The chain employs TRBV20-1 and TRBJ2-7; 8 bases map to TRBD1. The CDR3 is made up of 16 amino acids. The ends lost 0 bases at V and 1 base at J; junction bases unmatched: 8. Germline V lookup: CDR1 DFQATT, CDR2 SNEGSKA (reference sequence). CDR3 in amino acids: CSARDRRTGISYEQYF. The part of the CDR3 DNA that was read is TGCAGTGCTAGAGATCGACGGACAGGGATATCCTACGAG.

The chain's CDR3 is CASSIFARAEAFF. CDR3 DNA (partial): TGTGCCAGTAGTATCTTTGCCAGGGCTGAA. The chain joins TRBV19 to TRBJ1-1; a weak D match, TRBD1 (5 bases). From the germline J gene comes the end of the CDR3, since the read stops 3 residues before it. The V end was cut by 3 bases, the J end by 6 bases, with 11 bases between. The germline V gene encodes CDR1 LNHDA and CDR2 SQIVND (reference sequence). The length of the CDR3 is 13 residues.

Concerning this clone: The read finishes 3 residues shy of the CDR3 end, and the germline J gene is used to complete it. The chain joins TRBV6-1 to TRBJ1-2; D is uncertain. Germline CDR1 MNHNS, CDR2 SASEGT. The CDR3 covers 15 residues. CDR3 DNA, as far as it was read: TGTGCCAGCAGTGAAGTGAGCGGTAGCACAGATACC. It is translated as CASSEVSGSTDT. The entire CDR3 protein is CASSEVSGSTDTYTF.

Turning to this clone: With the read ending 3 residues before the CDR3 end, the germline J gene is used to fill in that end. V usage is TRBV19 and J usage is TRBJ1-2, with D uncertain. The V gene's germline CDR1 is LNHDA and CDR2 SQIVND (reference sequence). The length of the CDR3 is 14 residues. CDR3 loop: CASSLGLAVADYTF. The covered CDR3 bases are TGTGCCAGTAGTTTAGGGCTTGCCGTTGCCGAC.

On this clone: The read stops 3 residues short of the end of the CDR3; the missing end is completed from the germline J gene. V usage is TRBV19 and J usage is TRBJ1-5, with 8 bases identical to TRBD1. Trimming removed 3 bases from V and 2 bases from J; junction bases left unmatched: 9. The CDR3 sequence is 17 residues long. The germline gives CDR1 LNHDA, CDR2 SQIVND (reference sequence). The CDR3 bases that were read are TGTGCCAGTAGTATGATTCAGGGGGCAAGGCGCAATCAGCCC. Translated: CASSMIQGARRNQP. The CDR3 in full is CASSMIQGARRNQPQHF. Full variable domain (remainder filled in from reference TRBV19 and TRBJ1-5): DGGITQSPKYLFRKEGQNVTLSCEQNLNHDAMYWYRQDPGQGLRLIYYSQIVNDFQKGDIAEGYSVSREKKESFPLTVTSAQKNPTAFYLCASSMIQGARRNQPQHFGDGTRLSIL.

With regard to this clone: The CDR3 goes on 3 residues after the read ends, and that part is filled in from the germline J gene. The chain has TRBV19 and TRBJ2-1; a weak D match, TRBD2 (5 bases). CDR1 is LNHDA and CDR2 is SQIVND in the germline V gene (reference sequence). Trimming pared 6 bases from V and 0 bases from J, leaving 9 bases between. The CDR3 sequence is 14 residues long. CDR3 bases read: TGTGCCAGTAGCGCGGGTTACTCCTACAATGAG. Translation: CASSAGYSYNE. The entire CDR3 protein is CASSAGYSYNEQFF.

Notes on this clone: The read ends 3 residues early relative to the CDR3; the germline J gene fills the gap. The chain uses TRBV19 and TRBJ2-2; no definite D call. CDR1 and CDR2 from the germline V gene are LNHDA and SQIVND (reference sequence). This CDR3 region has 13 residues. V was pared by 5 bases and J by 4 bases, with 8 bases between. CDR3 in amino acids: CASSLTVTGELFF. Partial CDR3 DNA: TGTGCCAGTAGTTTAACGGTCACCGGGGAG.

Incomplete CDR3 DNA: TGCAGTGCTAGAGTTCCTAGCGGGAGTTTCAATGAG. Protein sequence: CSARVPSGSFNE. The CDR3 in full is CSARVPSGSFNEQFF. This chain uses TRBV20-1 with TRBJ2-1; TRBD2 aligns across 10 bases. Coverage ceases 3 residues before the CDR3 finishes, and the germline J gene fills in the end. V was clipped by 1 base and J by 6 bases; unmatched bases: 6. Germline V gene sequence: CDR1 DFQATT, CDR2 SNEGSKA (reference sequence). The CDR3 covers 15 residues.

As regards this clone: The read is 3 residues too short to cover the CDR3 end, so that end is filled in from the germline J gene. This rearrangement joins TRBV29-1 to TRBJ2-7; 8 bases fit TRBD2. CDR1 SQVTM and CDR2 ANQGSEA come from the germline V gene. This CDR3 is 14 amino acids long. The V segment lost 5 bases and the J segment 6 bases; nucleotides outside the gene matches: 12. The CDR3 DNA, read in part, is TGCAGCGTTATTCCACCGGGGGGGGCATGCGAG. This codes for CSVIPPGGACE. The whole CDR3 reads CSVIPPGGACEQYF.

As for this clone: The read stops 3 residues short of the end of the CDR3; the missing end is completed from the germline J gene. This chain connects TRBV2 to TRBJ1-2; D is unresolved. The CDR3 is 11 residues long. CDR1 is SNHLY, CDR2 FYNNEI, per germline. The CDR3 DNA, read in part, is TGTGCCAGCGTGGTTTACTACGAC. It codes for CASVVYYD. The CDR3 in full is CASVVYYDYTF.

To note about this clone: One end of the junction is discordant with germline, which a read error may explain. The read gets to within 3 residues of the CDR3 end, and the germline J gene fills in the rest. The sample has other DNA sequences that encode this CDR3 too. V and J are TRBV19 and TRBJ1-3, with TRBD1 as a possible D gene (5 bases). CDR3 length: 15 amino acids. Germline CDR1 and CDR2: LNHDA and SQIVND (reference sequence). The CDR3 loop is CASTDSQISGNTIYF. CDR3 DNA, as far as it was read: TGTGCCAGTACCGACAGTCAAATCTCTGGAAACACT.

Worth noting for this clone: The read ends 3 residues shy of where the CDR3 ends; the end is completed using the germline J gene. The genes are TRBV7-9 and TRBJ1-2; a weak D match, TRBD1 (5 bases). Germline values: CDR1 SEHNR, CDR2 FQNEAQ (reference sequence). The CDR3 consists of 12 residues. The covered CDR3 bases are TGTGCCAGCAGCTTATATGAGGGGGGC. It yields the protein CASSLYEGG. The CDR3 in full is CASSLYEGGYTF. Full variable domain (remainder filled in from reference TRBV7-9 and TRBJ1-2): DTGVSQNPRHKITKRGQNVTFRCDPISEHNRLYWYRQTLGQGPEFLTYFQNEAQLEKSRLLSDRFSAERPKGSFSTLEIQRTEQGDSAMYLCASSLYEGGYTFGSGTRLTVV.

Note on this clone: The missing CDR3 end, 3 residues past where the read stops, is filled in from the germline J gene. The chain joins TRBV19 to TRBJ2-3, with 7 bases matching TRBD1. CDR1 LNHDA and CDR2 SQIVND come from the germline V gene (reference sequence). This CDR3 contains 14 residues. CDR3 bases read: TGTGCCAGTAGTCCCAGGGGGTCGGGTCAGCCG. Protein sequence: CASSPRGSGQP. The entire CDR3 is CASSPRGSGQPQYF.

The part of the CDR3 DNA that was read is TGCGCCAGCAGCTTTTCTGTCACGGAAGAGACC. This gives the protein CASSFSVTEET. The entire CDR3 protein reads CASSFSVTEETQYF. This chain joins TRBV5-1 and TRBJ2-5; D is undetermined. The DNA ends 3 residues before the CDR3 does, and the rest of the CDR3 is filled in from the germline J gene. The CDR3 loop spans 14 amino acids. CDR1 is SGHRS and CDR2 is YFSETQ in the germline V gene. With 2 bases removed from V and 3 bases from J, the gap between germline ends came to 11 bases.